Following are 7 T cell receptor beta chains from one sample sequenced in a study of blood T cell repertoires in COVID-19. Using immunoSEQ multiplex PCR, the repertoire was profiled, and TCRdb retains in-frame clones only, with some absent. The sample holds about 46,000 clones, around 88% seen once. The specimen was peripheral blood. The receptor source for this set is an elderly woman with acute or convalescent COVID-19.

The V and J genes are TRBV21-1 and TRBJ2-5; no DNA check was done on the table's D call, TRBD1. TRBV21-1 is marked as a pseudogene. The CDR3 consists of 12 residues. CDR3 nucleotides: TGTGCCAGCAACCTTGGACAGAAGACCCAGTACTTC. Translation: CASNLGQKTQYF.

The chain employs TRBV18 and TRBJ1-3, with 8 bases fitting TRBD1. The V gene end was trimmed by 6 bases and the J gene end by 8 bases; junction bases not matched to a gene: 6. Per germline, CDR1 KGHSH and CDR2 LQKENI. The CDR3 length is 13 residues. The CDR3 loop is CASSGQGADTIYF. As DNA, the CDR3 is TGTGCCAGCTCCGGTCAGGGGGCAGACACCATATATTTT.

The CDR3 DNA is TGTGCCAGCAGCCGTGGGTCGGCGGGAGACACAGATACGCAGTATTTT. Protein product: CASSRGSAGDTDTQYF. The chain combines TRBV5-4 with TRBJ2-3, with 7 nucleotides matching TRBD2. CDR3 length: 16 residues. Trimming cost V 4 bases and J 2 bases; bases outside gene matches: 10. CDR1 SGHNT and CDR2 YYREEE come from the germline V gene (reference sequence).

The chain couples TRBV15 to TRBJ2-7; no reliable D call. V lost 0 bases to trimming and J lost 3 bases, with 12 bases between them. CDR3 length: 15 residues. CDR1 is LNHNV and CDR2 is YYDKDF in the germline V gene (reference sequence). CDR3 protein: CATSRELSAHYEQYF. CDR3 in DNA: TGTGCCACCAGCAGAGAACTATCGGCACACTACGAGCAGTACTTC.

CDR3 region: CASSPSGTYNEQFF. CDR3 DNA sequence: TGTGCCAGCAGTCCTTCAGGGACCTACAATGAGCAGTTCTTC. This chain links TRBV6-4 with TRBJ2-1, with D perhaps matching TRBD1 (5 bases). This CDR3 has 14 residues. V lost 5 bases and J lost 2, with 10 bases in between. CDR1 MRHNA and CDR2 SNTAGT come from the germline V gene.

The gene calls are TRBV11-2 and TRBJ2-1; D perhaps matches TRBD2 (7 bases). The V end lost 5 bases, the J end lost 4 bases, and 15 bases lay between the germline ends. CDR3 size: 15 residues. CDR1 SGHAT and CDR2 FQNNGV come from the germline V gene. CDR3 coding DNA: TGTGCCAGCAGCCCTGGGGGGGGGCAATACAATGAGCAGTTCTTC. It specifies CASSPGGGQYNEQFF.

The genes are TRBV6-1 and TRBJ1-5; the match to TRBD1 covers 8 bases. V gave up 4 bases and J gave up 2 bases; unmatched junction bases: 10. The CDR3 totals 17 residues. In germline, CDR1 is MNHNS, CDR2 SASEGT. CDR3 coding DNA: TGTGCCAGCAGTGCAGGGGGCGGGTTTGAAGGCAATCAGCCCCAGCATTTT. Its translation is CASSAGGGFEGNQPQHF.